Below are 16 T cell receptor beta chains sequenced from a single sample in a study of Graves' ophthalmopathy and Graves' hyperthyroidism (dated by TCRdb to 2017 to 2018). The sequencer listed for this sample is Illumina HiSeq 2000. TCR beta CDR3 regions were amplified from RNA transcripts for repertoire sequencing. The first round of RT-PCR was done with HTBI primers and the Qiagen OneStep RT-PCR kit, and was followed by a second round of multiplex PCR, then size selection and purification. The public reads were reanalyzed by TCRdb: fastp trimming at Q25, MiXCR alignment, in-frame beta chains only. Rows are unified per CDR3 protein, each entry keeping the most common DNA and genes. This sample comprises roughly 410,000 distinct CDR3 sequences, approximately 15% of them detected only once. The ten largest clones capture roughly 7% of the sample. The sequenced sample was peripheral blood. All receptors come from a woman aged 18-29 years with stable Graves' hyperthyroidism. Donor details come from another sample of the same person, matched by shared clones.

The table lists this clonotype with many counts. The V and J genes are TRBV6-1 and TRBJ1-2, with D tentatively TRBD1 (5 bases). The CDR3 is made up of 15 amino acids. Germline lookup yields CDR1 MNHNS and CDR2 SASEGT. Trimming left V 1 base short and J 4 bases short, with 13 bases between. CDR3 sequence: CASSEGEGQFYGYTF. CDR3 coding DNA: TGTGCCAGCAGTGAAGGGGAGGGGCAGTTCTATGGCTACACCTTC.

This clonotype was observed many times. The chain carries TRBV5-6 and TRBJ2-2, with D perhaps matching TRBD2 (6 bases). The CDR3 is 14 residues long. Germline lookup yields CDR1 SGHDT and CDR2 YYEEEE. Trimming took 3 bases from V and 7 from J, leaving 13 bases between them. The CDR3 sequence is CASSYGMGGGELFF. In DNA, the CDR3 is TGTGCCAGCAGCTATGGTATGGGGGGCGGGGAGCTGTTTTTT.

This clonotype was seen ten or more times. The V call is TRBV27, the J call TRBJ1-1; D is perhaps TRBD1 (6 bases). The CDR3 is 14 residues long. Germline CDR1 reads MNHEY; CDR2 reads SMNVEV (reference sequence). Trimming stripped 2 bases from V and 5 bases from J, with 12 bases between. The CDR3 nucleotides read TGTGCCAGCAGTTTACAGGGGACGGGAACTGAAGCTTTCTTT. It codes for CASSLQGTGTEAFF.

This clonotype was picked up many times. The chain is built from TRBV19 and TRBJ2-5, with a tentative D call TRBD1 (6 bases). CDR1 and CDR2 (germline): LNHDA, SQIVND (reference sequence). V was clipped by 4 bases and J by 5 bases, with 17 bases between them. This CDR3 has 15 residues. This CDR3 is CASSTRRGQDETQYF. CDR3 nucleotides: TGTGCCAGTAGTACCCGCAGGGGACAAGATGAGACCCAGTACTTC. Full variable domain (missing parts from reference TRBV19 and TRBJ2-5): DGGITQSPKYLFRKEGQNVTLSCEQNLNHDAMYWYRQDPGQGLRLIYYSQIVNDFQKGDIAEGYSVSREKKESFPLTVTSAQKNPTAFYLCASSTRRGQDETQYFGPGTRLLVL.

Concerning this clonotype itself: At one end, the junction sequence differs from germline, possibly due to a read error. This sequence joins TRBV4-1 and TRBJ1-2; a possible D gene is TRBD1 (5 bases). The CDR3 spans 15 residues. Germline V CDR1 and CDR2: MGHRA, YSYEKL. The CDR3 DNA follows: TGCGCCAGCATCCAAGACCCGGGACCGAACTATGGCTACACCTTC. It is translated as CASIQDPGPNYGYTF.

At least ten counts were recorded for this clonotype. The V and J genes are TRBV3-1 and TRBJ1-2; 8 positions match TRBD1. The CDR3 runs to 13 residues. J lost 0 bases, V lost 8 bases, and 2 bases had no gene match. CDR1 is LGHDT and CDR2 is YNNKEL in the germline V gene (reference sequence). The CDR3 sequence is CASGTGANYGYTF. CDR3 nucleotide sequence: TGTGCCAGCGGGACAGGAGCTAACTATGGCTACACCTTC.

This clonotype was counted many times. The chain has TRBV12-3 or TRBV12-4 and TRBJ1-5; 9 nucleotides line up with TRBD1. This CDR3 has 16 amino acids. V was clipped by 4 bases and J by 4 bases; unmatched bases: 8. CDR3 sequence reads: CASSSSGTGINQPQHF. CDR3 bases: TGTGCCAGCAGTTCCTCCGGGACAGGGATAAATCAGCCCCAGCATTTT.

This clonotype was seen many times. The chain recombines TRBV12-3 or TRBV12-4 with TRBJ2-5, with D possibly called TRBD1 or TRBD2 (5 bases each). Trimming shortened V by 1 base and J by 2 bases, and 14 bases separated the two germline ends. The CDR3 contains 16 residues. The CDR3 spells CASSLDLGRLQETQYF. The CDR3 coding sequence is TGTGCCAGCAGTTTAGATTTGGGACGGCTTCAAGAGACCCAGTACTTC.

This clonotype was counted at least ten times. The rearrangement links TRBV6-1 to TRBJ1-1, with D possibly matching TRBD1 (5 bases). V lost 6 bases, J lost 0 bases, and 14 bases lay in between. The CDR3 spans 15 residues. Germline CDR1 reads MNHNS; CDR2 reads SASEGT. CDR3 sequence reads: CASRAGRVMNTEAFF. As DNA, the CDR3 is TGTGCCAGCAGGGCGGGCAGGGTCATGAACACTGAAGCTTTCTTT.

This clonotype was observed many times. The DNA for the CDR3 is TGTGCCAGCACCGTGGACCCGGACACTTGGTACGAGCAGTACTTC. Protein sequence: CASTVDPDTWYEQYF. The chain uses TRBV12-3 or TRBV12-4 and TRBJ2-7; perhaps TRBD1 as D (5 bases). V was trimmed by 7 bases and J by 4 bases, leaving 20 bases between them. This CDR3 has 15 residues.

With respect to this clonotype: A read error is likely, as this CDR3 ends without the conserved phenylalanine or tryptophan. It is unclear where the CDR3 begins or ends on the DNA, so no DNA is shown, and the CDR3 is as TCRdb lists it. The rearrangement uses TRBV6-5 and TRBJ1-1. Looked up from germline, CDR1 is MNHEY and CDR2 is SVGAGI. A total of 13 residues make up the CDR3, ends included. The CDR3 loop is CASSYIELTEACL.

The CDR3 DNA follows: TGTGCCAGCAGTTACTCTACTCGACAGCTTATGAACACTGAAGCTTTCTTT. Residues: CASSYSTRQLMNTEAFF. This chain connects TRBV6-2 or TRBV6-3 to TRBJ1-1, with D perhaps TRBD1 (5 bases). The CDR3 contains 17 residues. The germline V gene encodes CDR1 MNHEY and CDR2 SVGEGT. The ends were cut back, 0 bases at V and 0 bases at J, with 14 bases in the middle.

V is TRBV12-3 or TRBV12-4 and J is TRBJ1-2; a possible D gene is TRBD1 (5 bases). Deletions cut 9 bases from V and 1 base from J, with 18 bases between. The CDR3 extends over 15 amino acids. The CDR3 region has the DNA TGTGCCAGTCTGCTGGGACCTCACATTAACTATGGCTACACCTTC. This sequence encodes CASLLGPHINYGYTF.

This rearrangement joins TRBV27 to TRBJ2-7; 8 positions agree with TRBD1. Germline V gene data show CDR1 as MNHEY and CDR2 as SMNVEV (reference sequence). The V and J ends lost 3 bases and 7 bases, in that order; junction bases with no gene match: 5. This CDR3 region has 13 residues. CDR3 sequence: CASSLTGAIEQYF. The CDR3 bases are TGTGCCAGCAGTTTGACAGGGGCCATTGAGCAGTACTTC.

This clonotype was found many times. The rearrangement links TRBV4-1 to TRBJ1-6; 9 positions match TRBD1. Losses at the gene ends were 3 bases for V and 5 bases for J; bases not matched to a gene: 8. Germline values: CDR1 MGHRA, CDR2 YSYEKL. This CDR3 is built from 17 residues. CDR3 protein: CASSQKGTGPNNSPLHF. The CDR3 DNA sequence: TGCGCCAGCAGCCAGAAGGGGACAGGGCCCAATAATTCACCCCTCCACTTT.

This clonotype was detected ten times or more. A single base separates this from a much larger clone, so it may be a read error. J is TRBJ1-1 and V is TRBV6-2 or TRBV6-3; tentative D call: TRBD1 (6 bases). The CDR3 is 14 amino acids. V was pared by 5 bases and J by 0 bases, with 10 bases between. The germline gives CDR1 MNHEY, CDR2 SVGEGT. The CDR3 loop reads CASSTAGVNTEAFF. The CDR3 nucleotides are TGTGCCAGCAGTACGGCAGGGGTGAACACTGAAGCTTTCTTT.